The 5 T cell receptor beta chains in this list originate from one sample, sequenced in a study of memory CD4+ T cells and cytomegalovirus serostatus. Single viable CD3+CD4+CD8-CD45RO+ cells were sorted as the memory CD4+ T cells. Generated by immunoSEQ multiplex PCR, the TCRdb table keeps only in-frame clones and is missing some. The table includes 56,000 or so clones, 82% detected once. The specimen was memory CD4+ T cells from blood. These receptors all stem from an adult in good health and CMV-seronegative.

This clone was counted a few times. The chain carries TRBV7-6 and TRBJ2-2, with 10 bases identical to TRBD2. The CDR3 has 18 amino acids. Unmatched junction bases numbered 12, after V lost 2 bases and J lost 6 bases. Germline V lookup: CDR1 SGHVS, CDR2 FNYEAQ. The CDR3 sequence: CASSLQVPSGGASGELFF. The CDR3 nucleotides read TGTGCCAGCAGCTTACAGGTTCCGAGCGGGGGGGCGTCCGGGGAGCTGTTTTTT. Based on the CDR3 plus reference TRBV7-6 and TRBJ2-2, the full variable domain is GAGVSQSPRYKVTKRGQDVALRCDPISGHVSLYWYRQALGQGPEFLTYFNYEAQQDKSGLPNDRFSAERPEGSISTLTIQRTEQRDSAMYRCASSLQVPSGGASGELFFGEGSRLTVL.

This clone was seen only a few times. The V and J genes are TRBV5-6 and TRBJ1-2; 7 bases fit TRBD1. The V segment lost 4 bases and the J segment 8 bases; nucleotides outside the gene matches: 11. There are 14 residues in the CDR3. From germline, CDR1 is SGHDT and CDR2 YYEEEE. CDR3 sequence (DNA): TGTGCCAGCAGCGATATACAGGGGATGAGGGGCTACACCTTC. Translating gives CASSDIQGMRGYTF.

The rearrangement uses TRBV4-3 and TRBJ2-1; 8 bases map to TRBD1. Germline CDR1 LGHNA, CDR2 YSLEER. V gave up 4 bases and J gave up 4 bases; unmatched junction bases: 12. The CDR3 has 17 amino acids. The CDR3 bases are TGCGCCAGCAGCCGAAGACCGGGACAGGCCTTTTACAATGAGCAGTTCTTC. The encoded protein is CASSRRPGQAFYNEQFF.

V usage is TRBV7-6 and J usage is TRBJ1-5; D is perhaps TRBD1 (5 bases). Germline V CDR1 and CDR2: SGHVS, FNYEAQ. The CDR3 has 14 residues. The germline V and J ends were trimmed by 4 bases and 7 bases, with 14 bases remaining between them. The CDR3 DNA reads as TGTGCCAGCAGCTCCGGGCAGGGCGGCCAGCCCCAGCATTTT. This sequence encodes CASSSGQGGQPQHF.

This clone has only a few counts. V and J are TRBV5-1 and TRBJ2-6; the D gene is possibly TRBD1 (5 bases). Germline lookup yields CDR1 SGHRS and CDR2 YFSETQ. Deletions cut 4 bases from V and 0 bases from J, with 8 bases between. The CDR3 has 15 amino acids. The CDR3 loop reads CASSLQASGANVLTF. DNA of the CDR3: TGCGCCAGCAGCCTACAGGCCTCTGGGGCCAACGTCCTGACTTTC.